What follows are 10 T cell receptor beta chains derived from one specimen sequenced in a study of blood T cell repertoires in COVID-19. Here immunoSEQ multiplex PCR was the method, and the copy in TCRdb shows in-frame clones only, minus some. The repertoire holds 300,000 to 400,000 clones, approximately 86% seen once, with about 4% in the top ten. Source material: PBMCs or T cells enriched from blood (not recorded which). These receptors were taken from a woman aged 35 to 49 with acute COVID-19.

This chain connects TRBV11-2 to TRBJ2-2, with 8 bases fitting TRBD1. Germline CDR1 reads SGHAT; CDR2 reads FQNNGV. This CDR3 spans 14 amino acids. In DNA form, the CDR3 reads TGTGCTGCGGGCAGGGGGCCCAACACCGGGGAGCTGTTTTTT. Translated, it gives CAAGRGPNTGELFF.

This clone was seen more than once but under ten times. The J gene is TRBJ2-7, the V gene TRBV6-5; TRBD1 might be the D (5 bases). V was clipped by 4 bases and J by 2 bases, with 12 bases between them. CDR1 MNHEY and CDR2 SVGAGI come from the germline V gene. The CDR3 length is 14 residues. As DNA, the CDR3 is TGTGCCAGCAGTTGGCTTACAGGTCCCTACGAGCAGTACTTC. This codes for CASSWLTGPYEQYF.

The rearrangement links TRBV19 to TRBJ2-7, with 7 bases that match TRBD2. The CDR3 is made up of 15 amino acids. Germline CDR1 LNHDA, CDR2 SQIVND (reference sequence). With 6 bases clipped from V and 0 bases from J, the junction kept 8 bases outside the gene matches. The CDR3, as DNA: TGTGCCAGTAGGCCAGAGGGAGGGTACTCCTACGAGCAGTACTTC. Its protein is CASRPEGGYSYEQYF.

The V and J genes are TRBV19 and TRBJ2-5, with D tentatively TRBD2 (7 bases). Trimming took off 4 bases at V and 5 bases at J, with 20 bases between the two ends. Germline V lookup: CDR1 LNHDA, CDR2 SQIVND (reference sequence). The length of the CDR3 is 16 residues. The CDR3, as DNA: TGTGCCAGTAGTACATCGGGGGGCAGTCCCTGGGAGACCCAGTACTTC. This sequence encodes CASSTSGGSPWETQYF. Filled out from reference TRBV19 and TRBJ2-5, the complete variable domain reads DGGITQSPKYLFRKEGQNVTLSCEQNLNHDAMYWYRQDPGQGLRLIYYSQIVNDFQKGDIAEGYSVSREKKESFPLTVTSAQKNPTAFYLCASSTSGGSPWETQYFGPGTRLLVL.

The CDR3 DNA is TGTGCCAGCAGCTTAGGGACAGTAGGCTATGGCTACACCTTC. Protein product: CASSLGTVGYGYTF. The V and J genes are TRBV7-2 and TRBJ1-2; a weak D match, TRBD1 (6 bases). Trimming took 1 base from V and 4 from J, leaving 10 bases between them. The CDR3 loop spans 14 amino acids. Looked up from germline, CDR1 is SGHTA and CDR2 is FQGNSA.

This chain uses TRBV7-9 with TRBJ2-1; perhaps TRBD1 as D (6 bases). Germline V gene lookup returns CDR1 SEHNR and CDR2 FQNEAQ (reference sequence). This CDR3 is 16 amino acids long. V was cut by 5 bases and J by 7 bases, with 21 bases left in between. The CDR3 sequence: CASSKRDTGGLNEQFF. CDR3 DNA: TGTGCCAGCAGCAAACGGGACACCGGAGGATTAAATGAGCAGTTCTTC. Variable domain in full (rest from reference TRBV7-9 and TRBJ2-1): DTGVSQNPRHKITKRGQNVTFRCDPISEHNRLYWYRQTLGQGPEFLTYFQNEAQLEKSRLLSDRFSAERPKGSFSTLEIQRTEQGDSAMYLCASSKRDTGGLNEQFFGPGTRLTVL.

The sample holds a few counts of this clone. The chain joins TRBV14 to TRBJ2-7; possibly TRBD2 for D (6 bases). CDR3 length equals 12 residues. Germline V gene sequence: CDR1 SGHDN, CDR2 FVKESK. Trimming shortened V by 1 base and J by 9 bases, and 10 bases separated the two germline ends. In nucleotides, the CDR3 is TGTGCCAGCAGCCAAGTTATCGGGGGGCAGTACTTC. The encoded protein is CASSQVIGGQYF.

This clone was observed a single time. The gene calls are TRBV28 and TRBJ2-1, with 8 positions matching TRBD2. The CDR3 spans 14 residues. V dropped 8 bases and J dropped 8; count of bases not matched to a gene: 11. The germline V gene encodes CDR1 MDHEN and CDR2 SYDVKM. CDR3: CASSPGGSLDEQFF. CDR3 nucleotides: TGTGCCAGCTCCCCGGGAGGGAGCCTCGATGAGCAGTTCTTC.

This clone was observed a handful of times. The chain links TRBV27 to TRBJ1-6, with D maybe TRBD1 (5 bases). The V end lost 5 bases, the J end lost 14 bases, and 28 bases lay between the germline ends. The CDR3 consists of 17 residues. CDR1 is MNHEY, CDR2 SMNVEV, per germline (reference sequence). The CDR3 nucleotides are TGTGCCAGCAGTGCGAACAGGTCAACTTTGGATAGGGTAACCCTCCACTTT. It codes for CASSANRSTLDRVTLHF.

The rearrangement uses TRBV18 and TRBJ2-7; D uncertain. The CDR3 totals 12 residues. The V gene's germline CDR1 is KGHSH and CDR2 LQKENI. The germline V and J ends were trimmed by 4 bases and 3 bases, with 7 bases remaining between them. Here the CDR3 DNA reads TGTGCCAGCTCACAGGAGAGCTACGAGCAGTACTTC. This encodes CASSQESYEQYF.